This TCR beta chain appears in the sequencing data of a study of long-term antiretroviral therapy in people with HIV. At the level of the study: The oldest specimens predate the 2015 immediate-ART recommendation by about a decade.

General observations from the study: Despite increasing after ART, diversity remained lower than that of transplant donor controls.

Cryopreserved PBMC numbered 1-10 million per sample before DNA extraction. In the case of this clone: What it binds is not known.

Sequencing used immunoSEQ v3.0 at survey level. Sequencing was performed with immunoSEQ multiplex PCR; in TCRdb, only in-frame clones are kept and a portion is missing. The table lists some 35,000 clones, over 70% of them singletons. Trimming cost V 6 bases and J 3 bases; bases outside gene matches: 6. The germline gives CDR1 MNHNY, CDR2 SVGAGI (reference sequence). The CDR3 covers 15 residues. The source material was unsorted PBMCs, sampled 0.6 years after starting antiretroviral therapy. The chain has TRBV6-6 and TRBJ2-7; 12 nucleotides match TRBD2. The clonotype was recovered from a man aged 18-30 years with HIV. In DNA form, the CDR3 reads TGTGCCAGCAGACAAACTAGCGGGAGGCTCTACGAGCAGTACTTC. Amino acid sequence: CASRQTSGRLYEQYF.